The clone carrying this T cell receptor (beta chain) was counted between two and nine times. Hyperthyroidism patients were newly diagnosed, ill under 2 months, and aged 18 to 65 years. If patients had other autoimmune diseases, uncontrolled infections, pregnancy or lactation, they were excluded. A volume of 10 ml of fresh peripheral blood supplied the PBMCs. This entry is derived from a study of Graves' ophthalmopathy and Graves' hyperthyroidism. This CDR3 spans 16 amino acids. J gave up 2 bases and V 10 bases, and 13 bases lay outside the gene matches. Germline CDR1 MNHEY, CDR2 SVGEGT. Amplifying from RNA transcripts, the study obtained TCR beta CDR3 regions. In the first round, RT-PCR was carried out with HTBI primers, and a multiplex PCR formed the second round. TCRdb redid the calling of the multiplex PCR reads with MiXCR, one entry per CDR3 protein. Of 300,000 to 500,000 distinct CDR3 sequences listed, over 15% are singletons.

The chain is built from TRBV6-2 or TRBV6-3 and TRBJ2-2, with 7 bases aligning to TRBD1. The source material was peripheral blood. This receptor was taken from a woman aged 18-29 years with stable Graves' hyperthyroidism. CDR3 coding DNA: TGTGCCATCGGTCCCGGATGGGACAGAAACACCGGGGAGCTGTTTTTT. Amino acid sequence: CAIGPGWDRNTGELFF.